A selection of T cell receptor beta chains follows, all from one sample in a study of regulatory T cells in long-lasting Graves disease. TCRdb re-derived calls from the multiplex PCR reads in MiXCR, one entry per CDR3 protein. The sample consists of around 460,000 distinct CDR3 sequences, about 22% of them appearing once. Here the sequenced sample was peripheral blood mononuclear cells (PBMCs), taken when the disease was refractory, from a patient treated with antithyroid drugs. The receptors here all came from a female donor with Graves disease. Both conserved end residues are part of each CDR3. D genes are given only for firm matches. Not every row has a clone size; where given, it reads once, few, many or a size class.

D gene: TRBD2; J gene: TRBJ2-5; CDR3 length: 16; clone size: NA; V gene: TRBV6-2/TRBV6-3; CDR3 protein: CASIQGLAVNQETQYF; CDR3 DNA: TGTGCCAGCATCCAGGGACTAGCGGTTAACCAAGAGACCCAGTACTTC
D gene: NA; J gene: TRBJ2-7; CDR3 length: 17; clone size: few; V gene: TRBV14; CDR3 protein: CASSQSRAPAIPYEQYF; CDR3 DNA: TGTGCCAGCAGCCAATCGAGGGCCCCCGCCATACCGTACGAGCAGTACTTC
D gene: NA; J gene: TRBJ1-1; CDR3 length: 14; clone size: many; V gene: TRBV19; CDR3 protein: CASSIASANTEAFF; CDR3 DNA: TGTGCCAGTAGTATTGCGTCGGCGAACACTGAAGCTTTCTTT
D gene: NA; J gene: TRBJ2-2; CDR3 length: 14; clone size: NA; V gene: TRBV6-9; CDR3 protein: CASSYLGFRWEPFF; CDR3 DNA: TGTGCCAGCAGTTACCTGGGGTTTCGGTGGGAGCCGTTTTTT
D gene: TRBD1; J gene: TRBJ2-1; CDR3 length: 12; clone size: few; V gene: TRBV2; CDR3 protein: CASSRQGEGGCF; CDR3 DNA: TGTGCCAGCAGTCGACAGGGGGAAGGAGGTTGCTTC
D gene: NA; J gene: TRBJ1-1; CDR3 length: 16; clone size: many; V gene: TRBV15; CDR3 protein: CATSRDPGGLNTEAFF; CDR3 DNA: TGTGCCACCAGCAGAGATCCTGGCGGATTGAACACTGAAGCTTTCTTT
D gene: NA; J gene: TRBJ1-1; CDR3 length: 15; clone size: NA; V gene: TRBV5-6; CDR3 protein: CASSLEGIRNTEAFF; CDR3 DNA: TGTGCCAGCAGCTTAGAGGGCATCCGGAACACTGAAGCTTTCTTT
D gene: TRBD1; J gene: TRBJ2-5; CDR3 length: 17; clone size: many; V gene: TRBV28; CDR3 protein: CASSGGRTGRSIETQYF; CDR3 DNA: TGTGCCAGCAGTGGGGGGAGGACAGGGCGTTCAATAGAGACCCAGTACTTC
D gene: NA; J gene: TRBJ1-6; CDR3 length: 13; clone size: many; V gene: TRBV2; CDR3 protein: CASGPLGYSPLHF; CDR3 DNA: TGTGCCAGCGGGCCTTTGGGGTATTCACCCCTCCACTTT
D gene: NA; J gene: TRBJ2-5; CDR3 length: 14; clone size: many; V gene: TRBV7-2; CDR3 protein: CASSLQLVGGSLHF; CDR3 DNA: TGTGCCAGCAGCTTACAACTAGTCGGGGGATCGTTGCACTTC
D gene: NA; J gene: TRBJ1-2; CDR3 length: 14; clone size: many; V gene: TRBV12-3/TRBV12-4; CDR3 protein: CASSLMEGIYGYTF; CDR3 DNA: TGTGCCAGCAGTTTAATGGAGGGAATCTATGGCTACACCTTC
D gene: NA; J gene: TRBJ1-6; CDR3 length: 16; clone size: NA; V gene: TRBV5-1; CDR3 protein: CASSLIGLEGKVPLHF; CDR3 DNA: TGCGCCAGCAGCTTGATTGGGCTGGAGGGTAAAGTACCCCTCCACTTT
D gene: NA; J gene: TRBJ1-5; CDR3 length: 13; clone size: many; V gene: TRBV6-1; CDR3 protein: CASIRSSNQPQHF; CDR3 DNA: TGTGCCAGCATCCGGAGTAGCAATCAGCCCCAGCATTTT
D gene: NA; J gene: TRBJ2-3; CDR3 length: 12; clone size: NA; V gene: TRBV29-1; CDR3 protein: CSVTNSTDTQYF; CDR3 DNA: TGCAGCGTTACAAATAGTACAGATACGCAGTATTTT
D gene: NA; J gene: TRBJ1-3; CDR3 length: 15; clone size: NA; V gene: TRBV12-3/TRBV12-4; CDR3 protein: CASRRTVSSGNTIYF; CDR3 DNA: TGTGCCAGCAGGCGCACAGTTTCCTCTGGAAACACCATATATTTT
D gene: TRBD1; J gene: TRBJ2-5; CDR3 length: 15; clone size: NA; V gene: TRBV6-1; CDR3 protein: CASSPQGAYQETQYF; CDR3 DNA: TGTGCCAGCAGCCCCCAGGGGGCGTACCAAGAGACCCAGTACTTC
D gene: NA; J gene: TRBJ1-5; CDR3 length: 11; clone size: many; V gene: TRBV2; CDR3 protein: CASSSGKPQHF; CDR3 DNA: TGTGCCAGCAGTTCCGGGAAGCCCCAGCATTTT
D gene: NA; J gene: TRBJ1-1; CDR3 length: 17; clone size: many; V gene: TRBV11-1; CDR3 protein: CASSLAGHQRGNTEAFF; CDR3 DNA: TGTGCCAGCAGCTTAGCGGGACACCAAAGGGGGAACACTGAAGCTTTCTTT
D gene: NA; J gene: TRBJ1-1; CDR3 length: 15; clone size: NA; V gene: TRBV28; CDR3 protein: CASSTGGTRNTEAFF; CDR3 DNA: TGTGCCAGCAGTACGGGCGGAACTCGGAACACTGAAGCTTTCTTT
D gene: NA; J gene: TRBJ1-2; CDR3 length: 14; clone size: many; V gene: TRBV7-8; CDR3 protein: CASSSSRSGVGYTF; CDR3 DNA: TGTGCCAGCAGCTCCTCTCGTTCAGGGGTCGGCTACACCTTC
D gene: NA; J gene: TRBJ1-2; CDR3 length: 15; clone size: NA; V gene: TRBV5-6; CDR3 protein: CASSWDGGRDYGYTF; CDR3 DNA: TGTGCCAGCAGCTGGGACGGGGGCCGGGACTATGGCTACACCTTC
D gene: NA; J gene: TRBJ1-2; CDR3 length: 13; clone size: NA; V gene: TRBV7-9; CDR3 protein: CASSLLRTDGYTF; CDR3 DNA: TGTGCCAGCAGCTTGCTCCGGACCGATGGCTACACCTTC
D gene: TRBD2; J gene: TRBJ2-5; CDR3 length: 15; clone size: many; V gene: TRBV20-1; CDR3 protein: CSAKLLAGIQETQYF; CDR3 DNA: TGCAGTGCTAAACTACTAGCGGGGATCCAAGAGACCCAGTACTTC
D gene: NA; J gene: TRBJ1-4; CDR3 length: 14; clone size: few; V gene: TRBV20-1; CDR3 protein: CSARESGGDEKLFF; CDR3 DNA: TGCAGTGCTAGAGAGAGTGGGGGGGATGAAAAACTGTTTTTT
D gene: NA; J gene: TRBJ1-2; CDR3 length: 13; clone size: once; V gene: TRBV12-3/TRBV12-4; CDR3 protein: CASSSRQREGYTF; CDR3 DNA: TGTGCCAGCAGCTCCCGGCAGAGGGAAGGCTACACCTTC
D gene: NA; J gene: TRBJ2-7; CDR3 length: 15; clone size: NA; V gene: TRBV5-6; CDR3 protein: CASSLNRGWINEQYF; CDR3 DNA: TGTGCCAGCAGCTTGAACCGGGGGTGGATCAACGAGCAGTACTTC
D gene: NA; J gene: TRBJ1-3; CDR3 length: 14; clone size: NA; V gene: TRBV5-1; CDR3 protein: CASSLGGSRNTIYF; CDR3 DNA: TGCGCCAGCAGCTTGGGGGGCAGCCGAAACACCATATATTTT
D gene: TRBD2; J gene: TRBJ2-7; CDR3 length: 12; clone size: NA; V gene: TRBV20-1; CDR3 protein: CSAGTSAYEQYF; CDR3 DNA: TGCAGTGCGGGGACTAGCGCCTACGAGCAGTACTTC
D gene: NA; J gene: TRBJ2-5; CDR3 length: 18; clone size: many; V gene: TRBV20-1; CDR3 protein: CSARGDEDVGLRGETQYF; CDR3 DNA: TGCAGTGCTAGAGGTGATGAGGACGTCGGACTACGCGGGGAGACCCAGTACTTC
D gene: NA; J gene: TRBJ1-1; CDR3 length: 19; clone size: NA; V gene: TRBV2; CDR3 protein: CASSHSFAGARVYYTEAFF; CDR3 DNA: TGTGCCAGCAGCCATTCTTTCGCGGGGGCGCGGGTCTATTACACTGAAGCTTTCTTT
D gene: TRBD1; J gene: TRBJ2-2; CDR3 length: 15; clone size: many; V gene: TRBV6-1; CDR3 protein: CASRTGGGGVGELFF; CDR3 DNA: TGTGCCAGCAGGACAGGGGGCGGAGGAGTCGGGGAGCTGTTTTTT
D gene: TRBD2; J gene: TRBJ2-7; CDR3 length: 14; clone size: NA; V gene: TRBV20-1; CDR3 protein: CSAIALAGGYEQYF; CDR3 DNA: TGCAGTGCCATCGCACTAGCGGGAGGGTACGAGCAGTACTTC
D gene: TRBD1; J gene: TRBJ1-3; CDR3 length: 14; clone size: many; V gene: TRBV28; CDR3 protein: CASTVQGGGNTIYF; CDR3 DNA: TGTGCCAGCACCGTACAGGGGGGTGGAAACACCATATATTTT
D gene: NA; J gene: TRBJ2-2; CDR3 length: 17; clone size: NA; V gene: TRBV4-3; CDR3 protein: CASSQDPQGPVNGELFF; CDR3 DNA: TGCGCCAGCAGCCAAGACCCTCAGGGGCCCGTAAACGGGGAGCTGTTTTTT
D gene: TRBD1; J gene: TRBJ2-1; CDR3 length: 14; clone size: few; V gene: TRBV5-6; CDR3 protein: CASSPGTAYNEQFF; CDR3 DNA: TGTGCCAGCAGCCCGGGGACAGCTTACAATGAGCAGTTCTTC
D gene: TRBD1; J gene: TRBJ1-6; CDR3 length: 15; clone size: NA; V gene: TRBV7-9; CDR3 protein: CASSQDRGLRSPLHF; CDR3 DNA: TGTGCCAGCAGCCAGGACAGGGGACTTCGGTCACCCCTCCACTTT